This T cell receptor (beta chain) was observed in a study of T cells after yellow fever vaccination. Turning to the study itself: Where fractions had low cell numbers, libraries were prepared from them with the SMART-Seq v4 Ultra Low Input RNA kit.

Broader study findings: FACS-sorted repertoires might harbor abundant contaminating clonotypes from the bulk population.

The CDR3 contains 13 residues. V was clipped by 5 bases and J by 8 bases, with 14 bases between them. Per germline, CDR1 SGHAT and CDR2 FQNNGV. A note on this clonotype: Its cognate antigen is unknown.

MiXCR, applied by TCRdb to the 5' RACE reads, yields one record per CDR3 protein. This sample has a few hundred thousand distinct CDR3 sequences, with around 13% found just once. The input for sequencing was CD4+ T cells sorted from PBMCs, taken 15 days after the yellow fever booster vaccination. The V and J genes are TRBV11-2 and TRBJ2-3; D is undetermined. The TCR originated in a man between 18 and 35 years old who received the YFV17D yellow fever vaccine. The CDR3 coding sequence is TGTGCCAGCAGCCCCGACCTCTGGGCTACGCAGTATTTT. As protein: CASSPDLWATQYF.